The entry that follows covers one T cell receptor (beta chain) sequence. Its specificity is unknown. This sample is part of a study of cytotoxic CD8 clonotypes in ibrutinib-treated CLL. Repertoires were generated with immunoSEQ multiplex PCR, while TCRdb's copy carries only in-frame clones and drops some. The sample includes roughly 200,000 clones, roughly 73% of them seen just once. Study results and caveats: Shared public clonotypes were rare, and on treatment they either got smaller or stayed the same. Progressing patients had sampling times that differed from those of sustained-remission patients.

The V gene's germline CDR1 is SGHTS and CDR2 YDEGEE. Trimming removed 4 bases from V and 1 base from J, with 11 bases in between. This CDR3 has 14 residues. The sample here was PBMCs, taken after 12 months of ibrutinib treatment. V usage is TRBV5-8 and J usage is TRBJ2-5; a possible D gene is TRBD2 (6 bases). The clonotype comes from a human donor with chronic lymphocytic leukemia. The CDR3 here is CASSQLGGQETQYF. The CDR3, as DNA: TGTGCCAGCAGCCAATTGGGGGGCCAAGAGACCCAGTACTTC.